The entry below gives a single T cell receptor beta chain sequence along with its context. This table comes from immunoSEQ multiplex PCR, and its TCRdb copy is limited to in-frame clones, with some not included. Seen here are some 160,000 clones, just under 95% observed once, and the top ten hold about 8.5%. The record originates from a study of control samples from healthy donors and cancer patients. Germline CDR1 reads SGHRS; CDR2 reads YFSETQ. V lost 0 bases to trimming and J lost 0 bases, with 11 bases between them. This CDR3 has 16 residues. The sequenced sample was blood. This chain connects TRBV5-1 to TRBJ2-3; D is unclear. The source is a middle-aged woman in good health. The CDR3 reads CASSLDGLPSTDTQYF. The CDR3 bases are TGCGCCAGCAGCTTGGATGGGCTGCCCAGCACAGATACGCAGTATTTT.